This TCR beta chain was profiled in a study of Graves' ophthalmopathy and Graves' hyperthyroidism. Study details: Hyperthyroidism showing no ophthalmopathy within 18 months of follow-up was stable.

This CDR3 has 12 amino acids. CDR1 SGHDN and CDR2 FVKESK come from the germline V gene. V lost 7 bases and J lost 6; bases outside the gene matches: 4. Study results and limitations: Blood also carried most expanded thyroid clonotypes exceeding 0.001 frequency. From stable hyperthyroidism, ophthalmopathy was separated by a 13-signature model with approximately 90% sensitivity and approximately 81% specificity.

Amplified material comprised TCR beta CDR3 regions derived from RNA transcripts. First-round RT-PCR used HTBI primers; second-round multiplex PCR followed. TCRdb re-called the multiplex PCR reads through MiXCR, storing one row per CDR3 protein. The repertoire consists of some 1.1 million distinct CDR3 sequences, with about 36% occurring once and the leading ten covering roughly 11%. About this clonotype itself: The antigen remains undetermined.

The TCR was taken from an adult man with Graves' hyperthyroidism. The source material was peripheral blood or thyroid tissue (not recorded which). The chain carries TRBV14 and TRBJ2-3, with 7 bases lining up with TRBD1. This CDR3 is CASTGQADTQYF. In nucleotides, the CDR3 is TGTGCCAGCACCGGACAGGCGGATACGCAGTATTTT.